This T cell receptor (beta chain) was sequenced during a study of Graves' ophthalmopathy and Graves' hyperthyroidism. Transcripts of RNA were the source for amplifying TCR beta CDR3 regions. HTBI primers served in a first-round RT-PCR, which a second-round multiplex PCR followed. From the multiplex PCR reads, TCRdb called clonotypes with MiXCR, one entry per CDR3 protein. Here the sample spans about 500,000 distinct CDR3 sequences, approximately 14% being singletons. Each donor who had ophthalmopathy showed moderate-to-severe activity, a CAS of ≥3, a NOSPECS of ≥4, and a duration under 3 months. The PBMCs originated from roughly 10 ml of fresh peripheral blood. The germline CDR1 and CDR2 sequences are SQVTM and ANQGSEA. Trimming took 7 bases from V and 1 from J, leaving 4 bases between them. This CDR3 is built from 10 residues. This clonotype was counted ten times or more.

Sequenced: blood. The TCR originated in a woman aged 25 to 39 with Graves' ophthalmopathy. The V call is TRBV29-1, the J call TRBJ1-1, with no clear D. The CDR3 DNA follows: TGCAGCGCCGCGAACACTGAAGCTTTCTTT. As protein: CSAANTEAFF. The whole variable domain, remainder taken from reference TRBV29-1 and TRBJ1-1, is SAVISQKPSRDICQRGTSLTIQCQVDSQVTMMFWYRQQPGQSLTLIATANQGSEATYESGFVIDKFPISRPNLTFSTLTVSNMSPEDSSIYLCSAANTEAFFGQGTRLTVV.